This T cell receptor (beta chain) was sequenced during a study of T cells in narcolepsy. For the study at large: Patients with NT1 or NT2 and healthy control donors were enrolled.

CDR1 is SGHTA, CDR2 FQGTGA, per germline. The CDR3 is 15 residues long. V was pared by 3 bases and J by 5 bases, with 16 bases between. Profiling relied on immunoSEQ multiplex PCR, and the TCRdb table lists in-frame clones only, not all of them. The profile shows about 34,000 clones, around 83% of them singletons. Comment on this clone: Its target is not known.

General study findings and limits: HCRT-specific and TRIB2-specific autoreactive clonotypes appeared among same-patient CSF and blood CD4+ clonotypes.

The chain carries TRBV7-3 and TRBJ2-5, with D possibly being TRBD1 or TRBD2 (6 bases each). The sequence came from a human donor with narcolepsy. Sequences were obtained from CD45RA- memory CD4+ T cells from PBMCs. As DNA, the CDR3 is TGTGCCAGCAGCTTCAACGGGGGCGGTGGGGAGACCCAGTACTTC. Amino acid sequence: CASSFNGGGGETQYF.